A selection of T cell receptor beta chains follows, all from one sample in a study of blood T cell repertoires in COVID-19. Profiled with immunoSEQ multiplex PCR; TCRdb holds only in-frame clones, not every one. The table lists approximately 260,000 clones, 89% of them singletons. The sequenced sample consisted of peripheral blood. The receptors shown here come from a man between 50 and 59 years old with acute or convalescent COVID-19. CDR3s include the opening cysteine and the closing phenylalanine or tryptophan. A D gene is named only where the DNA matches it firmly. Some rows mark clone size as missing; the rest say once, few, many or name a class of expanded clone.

TGTGCCAGCAGCCACCGCGCCTGGACAGGATATTTAGTGACAGATACGCAGTATTTT,CASSHRAWTGYLVTDTQYF,TRBJ2-3,TRBV14,-,TRBD1
TGCGCCAGCAGCTTTCGTTCGGGACAGGGTATCTACGAGCAGTACTTC,CASSFRSGQGIYEQYF,TRBJ2-7,TRBV5-1,once,TRBD1
TGTGCAAGCCTGACTAGCGGGGGGGCCGGGGAGCTGTTTTTT,CASLTSGGAGELFF,TRBJ2-2,TRBV6-5,-,TRBD2
TGTGCCAGCAGCGCGGACAGGGGAAGTCAGCCCCAGCATTTT,CASSADRGSQPQHF,TRBJ1-5,TRBV2,few,TRBD1
TGTGCCAGCAGTATGGGACTAGCGGGGACCAATGAGCAGTTCTTC,CASSMGLAGTNEQFF,TRBJ2-1,TRBV2,-,TRBD2
TGTGCCACCAGTGATGCGCCCGGGACAGGGGACACCGGGGAGCTGTTTTTT,CATSDAPGTGDTGELFF,TRBJ2-2,TRBV24-1,once,TRBD1
TGTGCCAGCAGCTTGACAGGGGCCCAAGAGACCCAGTACTTC,CASSLTGAQETQYF,TRBJ2-5,TRBV6-6,-,TRBD1
TGTGCCAGCAGTAGGGACAGCCACGGAAACACCATATATTTT,CASSRDSHGNTIYF,TRBJ1-3,TRBV6-5,-,TRBD1
TGTGCCAGCAGTTCATGGACTAGCGGGGGAACTCGTGGTGAGCAGTACTTC,CASSSWTSGGTRGEQYF,TRBJ2-7,TRBV6-2/TRBV6-3,-,TRBD2
TGTGCTAGTGGTTCGGGAGTTGCAACTAATGAAAAACTGTTTTTT,CASGSGVATNEKLFF,TRBJ1-4,TRBV12-5,-,-
TGCGCCAGCAGCTTAGATAGCCCCACAGATACGCAGTATTTT,CASSLDSPTDTQYF,TRBJ2-3,TRBV10-1,-,-
TGTGCCAGCTCACCACAACAGGGGGATGACGGGTACTTC,CASSPQQGDDGYF,TRBJ2-7,TRBV18,-,TRBD1
TGTGCCAGCAGCCCTTTGGGGGCCTCACAAGAGACCCAGTACTTC,CASSPLGASQETQYF,TRBJ2-5,TRBV9,-,-
TGTGCCAGCAGCGCAACGACAGGTTCCGATGGCTACACCTTC,CASSATTGSDGYTF,TRBJ1-2,TRBV9,-,-
TGTGCCAGTAGTATAGAGGGCAGGGGGCGAGGCGGGGAGCTGTTTTTT,CASSIEGRGRGGELFF,TRBJ2-2,TRBV19,-,TRBD1
TGCAGCTACTCCCAGGGTTCGGCCCAGAACACTGAAGCTTTCTTT,CSYSQGSAQNTEAFF,TRBJ1-1,TRBV29-1,-,-
TGTGCCAGCAGCCCGGACAGGTTTTCTAATAATGAAAAACTGTTTTTT,CASSPDRFSNNEKLFF,TRBJ1-4,TRBV7-9,once,TRBD1
TGTGCCAGCAGCGCCTCCGGGACAGGGCCAGGAGATACGCAGTATTTT,CASSASGTGPGDTQYF,TRBJ2-3,TRBV9,few,TRBD1
TGTGCCAGCAGCCCCAGGCCCGGCGCAGATACGCAGTATTTT,CASSPRPGADTQYF,TRBJ2-3,TRBV7-2,-,-
TGTGCCTGGAGACAAAACAGCTTACCTAATGAAAAACTGTTTTTT,CAWRQNSLPNEKLFF,TRBJ1-4,TRBV30,-,-
TGTGCCAGCAGCCGCAAGCTTCAGACAGGGAGTATGGAGACCCAGTACTTC,CASSRKLQTGSMETQYF,TRBJ2-5,TRBV4-2,-,TRBD1
TGTGCCAGCAGCCCGGGACTAGCGGGGAATGAGCAGTTCTTC,CASSPGLAGNEQFF,TRBJ2-1,TRBV7-9,once,TRBD2
TGTGCCTGGAGGCGCTACAACTATGGCTACACCTTC,CAWRRYNYGYTF,TRBJ1-2,TRBV30,once,-
TGCGCCAGCAGCTCGACCCTGACAGGGATGTTGGACTATGGCTACACCTTC,CASSSTLTGMLDYGYTF,TRBJ1-2,TRBV5-1,-,TRBD1
TGTGCCAGCAGCTTTTCCATACGACAGGGGGTTTCCTACGAGCAGTACTTC,CASSFSIRQGVSYEQYF,TRBJ2-7,TRBV3-1/TRBV3-2,-,TRBD1
TGTGCCAGCAGCCCTATGTGGGAGGGTAGAGATGAGCAGTTCTTC,CASSPMWEGRDEQFF,TRBJ2-1,TRBV5-4,-,TRBD2